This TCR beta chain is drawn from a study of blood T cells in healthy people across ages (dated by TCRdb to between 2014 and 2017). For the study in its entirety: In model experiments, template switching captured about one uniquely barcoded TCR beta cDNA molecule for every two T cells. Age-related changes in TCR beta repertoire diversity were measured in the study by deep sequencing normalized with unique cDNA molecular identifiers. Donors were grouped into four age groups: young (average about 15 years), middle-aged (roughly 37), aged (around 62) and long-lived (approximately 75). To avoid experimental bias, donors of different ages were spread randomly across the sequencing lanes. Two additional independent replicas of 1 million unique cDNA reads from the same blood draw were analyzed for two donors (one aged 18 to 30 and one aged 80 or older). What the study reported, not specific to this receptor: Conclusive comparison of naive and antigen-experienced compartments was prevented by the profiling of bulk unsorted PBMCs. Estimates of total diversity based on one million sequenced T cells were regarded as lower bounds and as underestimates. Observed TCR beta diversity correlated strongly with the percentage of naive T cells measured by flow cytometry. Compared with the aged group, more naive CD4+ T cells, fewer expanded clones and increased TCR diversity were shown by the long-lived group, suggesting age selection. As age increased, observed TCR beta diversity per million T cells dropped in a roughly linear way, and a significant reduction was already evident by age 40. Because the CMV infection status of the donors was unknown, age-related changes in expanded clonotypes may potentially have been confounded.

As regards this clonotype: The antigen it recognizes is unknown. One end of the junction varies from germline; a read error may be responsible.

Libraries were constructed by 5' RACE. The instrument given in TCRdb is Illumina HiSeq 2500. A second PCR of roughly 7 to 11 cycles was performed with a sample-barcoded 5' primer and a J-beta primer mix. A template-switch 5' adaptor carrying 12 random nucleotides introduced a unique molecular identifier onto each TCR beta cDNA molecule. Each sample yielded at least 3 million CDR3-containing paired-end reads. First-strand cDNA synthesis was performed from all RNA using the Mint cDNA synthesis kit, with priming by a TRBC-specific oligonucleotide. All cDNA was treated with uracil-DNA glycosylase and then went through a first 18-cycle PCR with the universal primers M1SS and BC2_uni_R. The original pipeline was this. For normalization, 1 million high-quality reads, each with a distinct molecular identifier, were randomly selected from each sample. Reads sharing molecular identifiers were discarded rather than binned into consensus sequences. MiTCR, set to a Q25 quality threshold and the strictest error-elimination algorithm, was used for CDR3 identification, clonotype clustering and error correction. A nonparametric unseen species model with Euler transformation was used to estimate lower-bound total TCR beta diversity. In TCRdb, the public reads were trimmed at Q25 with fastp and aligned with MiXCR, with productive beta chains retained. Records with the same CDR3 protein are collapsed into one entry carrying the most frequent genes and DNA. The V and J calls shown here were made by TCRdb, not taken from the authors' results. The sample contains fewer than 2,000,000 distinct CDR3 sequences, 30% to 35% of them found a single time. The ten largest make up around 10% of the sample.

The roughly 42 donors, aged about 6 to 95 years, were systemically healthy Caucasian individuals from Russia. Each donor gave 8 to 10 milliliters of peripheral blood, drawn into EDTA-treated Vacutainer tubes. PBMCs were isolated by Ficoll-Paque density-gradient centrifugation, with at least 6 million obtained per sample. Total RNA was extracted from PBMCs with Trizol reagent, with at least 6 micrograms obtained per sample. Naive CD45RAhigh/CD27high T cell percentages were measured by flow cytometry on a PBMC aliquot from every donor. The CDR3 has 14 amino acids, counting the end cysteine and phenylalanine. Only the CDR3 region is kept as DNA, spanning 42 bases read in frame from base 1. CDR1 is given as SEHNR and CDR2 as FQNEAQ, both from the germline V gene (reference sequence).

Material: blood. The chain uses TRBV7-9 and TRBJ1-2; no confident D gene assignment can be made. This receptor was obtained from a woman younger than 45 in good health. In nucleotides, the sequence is TGTACCAGCAGCCAGGACGGAGCTAACTATGGCTACACCTTC. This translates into CTSSQDGANYGYTF. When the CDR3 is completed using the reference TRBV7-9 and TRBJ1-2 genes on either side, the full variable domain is DTGVSQNPRHKITKRGQNVTFRCDPISEHNRLYWYRQTLGQGPEFLTYFQNEAQLEKSRLLSDRFSAERPKGSFSTLEIQRTEQGDSAMYLCTSSQDGANYGYTFGSGTRLTVV.